The clone carrying this T cell receptor (beta chain) has more than one count but fewer than ten. This sequence may be a read error, since a much larger clone differs from it by one base. The library was built from approximately 400 ng RNA with molecular barcoded adaptors for alpha/delta and beta/gamma chains. TCRdb reanalysed the reads using MiXCR and keeps one entry per CDR3 protein. The table includes 93,000 or so distinct CDR3 sequences, about 22% detected once. From germline, CDR1 is SGHKS and CDR2 YYEKEE (reference sequence). V trimming: 4 bases; J trimming: 8 bases; junction bases outside the gene matches: 15. The CDR3 contains 17 residues. The data originate from a study of read filtering for tumor transcriptome and immune sequencing.

The sequencing sample was made of a population of CD138-negative cells sorted from bone marrow. The rearrangement links TRBV5-5 to TRBJ2-1; TRBD1 aligns across 10 bases. The clonotype comes from a donor older than 35 with multiple myeloma. CDR3 in DNA: TGTGCCAGCAGCCTGTTACTACCGGGACAGGGGTTAGATGAGCAGTTCTTC. Translating it yields CASSLLLPGQGLDEQFF.